Reported below is one T cell receptor beta chain. Its antigen is unknown. There are no base qualities to consult, and no much larger clone falls within one base. The data were taken from a study of cytomegalovirus exposure and HLA in healthy donors (dated by TCRdb to the late 2010s). Concerning the study at large: In an earlier analysis of some 610 of the donors, 250 to 350 Gb of sequence data and 100 million or so unique TCR beta sequences from about 179 million T cells were reported. The study used immunosequencing to profile the T cell repertoires of approximately 640 subjects and linked those repertoires to cytomegalovirus serostatus. Every discovery cohort repertoire had been produced on one sequencing platform. An early release covering 550 to 650 HLA-typed donors comprised approximately 300 gigabases of sequencing data and 85 million to 100 million unique TCR sequences. Donor age, sex, ethnicity and CMV serostatus were compiled together with the repertoire data. In a later genetic analysis, genome-wide SNP genotypes for about three fifths of the roughly 670 donors were used, and that subset was treated as a discovery cohort. To decide whether each TCR beta V gene segment behaved as functional or pseudogenic, an earlier analysis of some 570 of the donors relied on high-throughput TCR beta sequencing. The aim of the study was to test whether cataloging public T cell receptors could identify signatures of past pathogen exposure. Of the roughly 400 genotyped donors, roughly 80% fell in the genetic ancestry cluster associated with self-reported Caucasian donors. A later analysis re-analyzed previously published TCR beta repertoires from roughly 600 donors and added high-resolution HLA genotyping to study TCR occurrence patterns. High-throughput TCR immunosequencing, statistical association of individual TCRs with disease status, and machine learning were combined to predict cytomegalovirus infection status. Typing coverage varied by locus: roughly 629-630 donors for A, B, C, DRB1 and DQB1; under 550 for DQA1; nearly 610 for DPA1; approximately 490 for DPB1. In the later analysis, no new phenotypic data were used to find candidate immune exposures; instead, reliance was placed on TCR beta sequences and their occurrence across donors. Four to six DR-DQ haplotypes were handled as single units for association and clustering, since linkage in the cohort was strong. Besides the first cohort of roughly 640 subjects, a separate validation cohort made up of 120 different subjects was used. Class I and class II HLA loci were covered by the typing at four-digit resolution. Among 300 to 450 genotyped donors of the cohort, an average of about 240,000 unique TCR beta nucleotide sequences were sequenced per donor, around 20% of them non-productive.

The library was produced with the immunoSEQ multiplex PCR assay. A mixture of 60 forward primers for TCR Vbeta segments and 13 reverse primers for TCR Jbeta segments was used in the multiplex PCR. The CDR3 region of rearranged TCR beta genes was amplified from genomic DNA with a multiplex PCR assay. Amplified TCR beta libraries were sequenced as 87-base-pair reads on the Illumina HiSeq System. On the study's bioinformatics: In a later analysis, roughly 80 million unique TCR beta chains were counted across the roughly 700 repertoires, and roughly 10 million of these chains were shared by at least two donors. Raw reads were error-corrected and collapsed into unique sequences by a nearest-neighbor algorithm in which closely related sequences were merged to remove PCR and sequencing errors. To assign V, D and J gene segments, CDR3 sequences were aligned to IMGT reference sequences. For a sequence to be retained, a match of at least six nucleotides to both a V gene segment and a J gene segment was required. Rearrangements were classified as productive when the CDR3 lacked stop codons and remained in frame with V and J, and all other rearrangements were classified as non-productive. Following IMGT convention, CDR3 was defined as the stretch from the second conserved V-encoded cysteine up to the conserved J-encoded phenylalanine. In an earlier analysis of approximately 590 of the donors, sequences lacking an unambiguous match to a single V gene segment were excluded. In an earlier analysis of about 590 of the donors, a V segment was called functional when productive rearrangements were above 56.7%, and segregating when the standard deviation between donors exceeded 5%. A statistical classification framework was developed to diagnose cytomegalovirus status using the catalog of TCR beta chain sequences. In a later analysis, V and J genes were assigned by comparing TCR nucleotide sequences against IMGT/GENE-DB human TR gene sequences. A later analysis assigned CDR3 sequences and most-parsimonious VDJ recombination scenarios with the TCRdist pipeline. In a later analysis, every TCR beta chain was defined by the combination of its CDR3 amino acid sequence and its V-gene family, and reads without a unique V-gene family were dropped. To address suspected cross-contamination and a sequencing artifact, a later analysis removed approximately 600 highly shared, low-generation-probability nucleotide sequences. For each public chain, a later analysis derived a clonal expansion index from normalized ranks of inferred template counts within each repertoire. A later analysis computed generation probabilities with a VDJ recombination model fitted to out-of-frame rearrangements, and checked the results against IGoR. In a later analysis, TCR-TCR, TCR-HLA and TCR-CMV co-occurrence was scored with hypergeometric tests, and a repertoire-size bias correction was applied to TCR pairs. False discovery rates were estimated in a later analysis by permuting HLA or CMV assignments 20 times. In a later analysis, co-occurring TCRs were grouped with DBSCAN, and TCRdist sequence similarity was added when clustering was performed within HLA-allele-positive subsets. Repertoires with fewer than 30,000 or more than 120,000 public chains, plus five repertoires with anomalous nucleotide sharing, were excluded from co-occurrence clustering. TCRdb carries this immuneACCESS record with in-frame sequences only. Its versions omit some clonotypes, under half of them owing to an unresolved V gene in the studies checked, with the rest unexplained. V and J calls and clone size follow that table, whereas D and trimming were derived from the DNA. This sample gives 100,000 to 120,000 clones in total; about 77% of them show up just once. The top ten clones comprise approximately 5% of the sample.

CDR1 GTSNPN and CDR2 SVGIG are derived from the germline V gene (reference sequence). Trimming takes 7 bases off V and 0 bases off J; junction bases not matched to a gene: 8. CDR3 length: 16 amino acids, cysteine to phenylalanine. Only CDR3 DNA is held: 48 bases, read in frame from base 1. The cohort comprised 670 or so healthy bone marrow donors. At the time of sampling, every cohort member was nominally healthy, though immune exposures that went unrecorded were likely present. The donor tested CMV seropositive, placing the donor among the 250 to 350 seropositive members of the cohort. A peripheral blood sample was collected from each donor, and TCR beta sequencing was performed on peripheral blood mononuclear cells. Genomic DNA was extracted from the blood cell samples with the Qiagen DNeasy Blood Extraction Kit. The full study reports these points: The 87-base-pair reads could not distinguish some IMGT-functional V segments, including TRBV6-2 and TRBV6-3, so those segments were excluded. V-gene and J-gene trimming of TCR beta chains was associated with a missense DCLRE1C variant in a later genetic analysis, and the association was replicated in an independent cohort. Specific HLA alleles were associated with over 15,000 TCR beta sequences at a false discovery rate of 0.05 in a later analysis. Because HLA typing was unavailable for some donors at each locus, only the typed subset was used in association tests. Linkage disequilibrium might explain the correlated functional status among segregating V segments, but an unknown experimental factor could not be ruled out. A total of fewer than 200 TCR beta chains were listed by the study as associated with cytomegalovirus. In a later analysis, HLA-associated TCR beta chains showed more clonal expansion and lower generation probabilities than non-associated chains that were equally common. Cytomegalovirus status was reported to be diagnosed by the classifier with high specificity and sensitivity in both the original and validation cohorts. A later genetic analysis reported fewer N-insertions in productive TCRs among donors in an Asian-associated ancestry cluster than the roughly 640-donor mean. Because counts were too low, about 15 rarely observed V segments, including chromosome 9 orphons, were left out of the earlier analysis of a few hundred of the donors. For the cohort, immune exposure information was limited to CMV serostatus. A cluster of highly shared sequence variants was judged likely to represent a technical artifact of the sequencing pipeline. An earlier analysis of approximately 530 of the donors showed that most TCR beta V segments appeared in productive rearrangements either about 87% or about 30% of the time, which broadly matched IMGT annotations. Several of the top co-occurrence clusters appeared to be linked to parvovirus B19, influenza, CMV and Epstein-Barr virus, according to a later analysis. In vitro tests confirmed that a few of the cytomegalovirus-associated TCR beta chains recognize cytomegalovirus antigens. According to the authors, the approach could potentially be generalized to other disease states and immunological phenotypes. Assigning TCR associations to individual alleles was difficult when HLA alleles, especially DR and DQ, strongly co-occurred. Most CMV-associated TCR beta chains appeared to be HLA-restricted in a later analysis, and the HLA associations seemed to be driven largely by CMV exposure. Most TCR sequences were seen in very few donors, while some public TCRs were found in many individuals. According to a later analysis, TCR association rates differed among HLA loci, with DRB1 alleles showing the most associated TCRs and HLA-C alleles showing the fewest. The presence/absence analyses assumed that sequencing depth was roughly uniform across donors, and that assumption may not be true. A further reported finding was that TCR beta sequences accurately predicted the HLA-A and HLA-B alleles for most subjects in the first cohort. This cohort had only TCR beta chains sequenced, and the lack of alpha or paired-chain data limited which features could be detected.

Recombination linked TRBV30 to TRBJ2-5, and 13 junction bases match TRBD2. This TCR was sampled from a woman aged 25 to 39 in good health and CMV-seropositive. Sequencing was performed on PBMCs. The DNA sequence is given as TGTGCCTCGACTAGCGGGAGGTCCCCGTACCAAGAGACCCAGTACTTC. This encodes CASTSGRSPYQETQYF.